One and the same sample provided the 21 T cell receptor beta chains below, sequenced in a study of immune evolution from preneoplasia to lung adenocarcinoma. The data were produced by immunoSEQ multiplex PCR, yet TCRdb's version contains in-frame clones alone and is incomplete. The sample gives about 10,000 clones, around 75% of which show up once; around 28% is in the top ten. Sequencing was done on a sample of FFPE normal lung tissue adjacent to the tumor. The receptors here all came from a person between 55 and 69 years old with lung adenocarcinoma. Some clones in this sample may be carry-over from other donors' samples.

This chain links TRBV5-8 with TRBJ2-1, with 13 bases identical to TRBD2. The V gene end was trimmed by 3 bases and the J gene end by 8 bases; junction bases not matched to a gene: 8. Germline V CDR1 and CDR2: SGHTS, YDEGEE. CDR3 size: 16 residues. The CDR3 here is CASSSAGTSGIDEQFF. The DNA of the CDR3 is TGTGCCAGCAGCTCTGCGGGGACTAGCGGGATTGATGAGCAGTTCTTC.

By its share, this clone is large. CDR3 protein: CASSQVLDPTAKNIQYF. The CDR3 DNA reads TGCGCCAGCAGCCAAGTCCTGGACCCCACAGCCAAAAACATTCAGTACTTC. V gene TRBV4-1 combines with J gene TRBJ2-4; D is unclear. The CDR3 contains 17 residues. CDR1 and CDR2 from the germline V gene are MGHRA and YSYEKL. The V gene lost 1 base and the J gene lost 0 bases, with 13 bases spanning the gap.

The gene calls are TRBV7-2 and TRBJ2-1, with D possibly being TRBD2 (6 bases). Trimming stripped 6 bases from V and 1 base from J, with 13 bases between. The CDR3 totals 15 residues. The germline CDR1 and CDR2 sequences are SGHTA and FQGNSA. Here the CDR3 reads CASRITGTSYNEQFF. DNA for the CDR3: TGTGCCAGCAGGATTACCGGGACTTCCTACAATGAGCAGTTCTTC.

This clone rates as medium-sized. The rearrangement links TRBV4-1 to TRBJ2-7, with D perhaps TRBD1 or TRBD2 (6 bases each). Germline loops: CDR1 MGHRA, CDR2 YSYEKL. Trimming stripped 3 bases from V and 0 bases from J, with 21 bases between. CDR3 size: 18 residues. The CDR3 DNA reads as TGCGCCAGCAGCCAGGCCCCCCCGGGGGCGGGGACCTCCTACGAGCAGTACTTC. Its protein is CASSQAPPGAGTSYEQYF.

V and J are TRBV7-9 and TRBJ2-2, with 7 bases matching TRBD2. Trimming took 1 base from V and 7 from J; bases not matched to a gene: 9. CDR1 is SEHNR, CDR2 FQNEAQ, per germline (reference sequence). The CDR3 has 16 residues. The CDR3 spells CASSLVQEREIGELFF. The CDR3, as DNA: TGTGCCAGCAGCTTAGTCCAGGAGCGGGAAATCGGGGAGCTGTTTTTT.

The J gene is TRBJ2-3, the V gene TRBV5-1; D is unclear. From germline, CDR1 is SGHRS and CDR2 YFSETQ. The CDR3 runs 13 residues. The V end was cut by 4 bases, the J end by 4 bases, with 10 bases between. CDR3 nucleotide sequence: TGCGCCAGCAGCGTGGGCCGGGCAGATACGCAGTATTTT. Amino acids: CASSVGRADTQYF.

The CDR3 is CASSSAPGTLNEQFF. Written as DNA, the CDR3 is TGTGCCAGCAGCTCGGCCCCCGGGACTTTAAATGAGCAGTTCTTC. This sequence joins TRBV7-2 and TRBJ2-1; TRBD2 might be the D (6 bases). V was pared by 4 bases and J by 7 bases, with 17 bases between. CDR3 length: 15 amino acids. CDR1 and CDR2 (germline): SGHTA, FQGNSA.

This rearrangement joins TRBV25-1 to TRBJ2-7, with D hard to call. The V end was cut by 2 bases, the J end by 2 bases, with 1 base between. There are 11 residues in the CDR3. CDR1 and CDR2 from the germline V gene are MGHDK and SYGVNS. CDR3 region: CASSETYEQYF. CDR3 DNA: TGTGCCAGCAGTGAAACCTACGAGCAGTACTTC.

This rearrangement joins TRBV28 to TRBJ2-1; tentatively, D is TRBD1 or TRBD2 (5 bases each). Between the trimmed V and J ends, which lost 5 bases and 7 bases, there was a span of 9 bases. CDR3 length equals 12 residues. Germline V gene sequence: CDR1 MDHEN, CDR2 SYDVKM. CDR3 bases: TGTGCCAGCAGTGAGGGGATTAATGAGCAGTTCTTC. Its translation is CASSEGINEQFF.

This clone was counted between two and nine times. The rearrangement links TRBV25-1 to TRBJ2-5, with 11 bases that match TRBD2. This CDR3 spans 15 amino acids. J lost 1 base, V lost 6 bases, and 4 bases had no gene match. CDR1 MGHDK and CDR2 SYGVNS come from the germline V gene. The CDR3 DNA reads as TGTGCCAGCAGCCAAGGGACTAGCGGCCAAGAGACCCAGTACTTC. It encodes CASSQGTSGQETQYF.

The J gene is TRBJ1-1, the V gene TRBV7-2; D not resolved. CDR3 length equals 13 residues. Germline V gene sequence: CDR1 SGHTA, CDR2 FQGNSA. V was shortened by 6 bases and J by 0 bases, with 8 bases between the two germline ends. In DNA, the CDR3 is TGTGCCAGCAGACAGACTTTGAACACTGAAGCTTTCTTT. It is translated as CASRQTLNTEAFF.

V is TRBV6-1 and J is TRBJ2-1; 11 positions agree with TRBD2. This CDR3 region has 15 residues. V lost 8 bases and J lost 7; bases outside the gene matches: 10. Germline V gene lookup returns CDR1 MNHNS and CDR2 SASEGT. CDR3 amino acids: CASLAGTSGVNEQFF. DNA of the CDR3: TGTGCCAGCTTAGCCGGGACTAGCGGAGTAAATGAGCAGTTCTTC.

The genes are TRBV7-8 and TRBJ2-6; D call uncertain. This CDR3 has 15 residues. The V end was cut by 7 bases, the J end by 0 bases, with 10 bases between. Germline values: CDR1 SGHVS, CDR2 FQNEAQ. CDR3 coding DNA: TGTGCCAGCACCCCCCAGAGCTCTGGGGCCAACGTCCTGACTTTC. Translated, it gives CASTPQSSGANVLTF.

The CDR3 loop is CATSTSDRETQYF. CDR3 in DNA: TGTGCCACCAGCACCTCTGACAGAGAGACCCAGTACTTC. The gene calls are TRBV15 and TRBJ2-5; TRBD1 might be the D (5 bases). The germline CDR1 and CDR2 sequences are LNHNV and YYDKDF (reference sequence). V lost 4 bases to trimming and J lost 4 bases, with 10 bases between them. This CDR3 comprises 13 residues.

This clone was seen a single time. The CDR3 loop reads CASSRQNYRAQETQYF. The DNA for the CDR3 is TGTGCCAGCAGCCGGCAGAATTACAGGGCTCAGGAGACCCAGTACTTC. This sequence joins TRBV14 and TRBJ2-5, with D possibly matching TRBD1 (6 bases). Germline loops: CDR1 SGHDN, CDR2 FVKESK. V lost 4 bases to trimming and J lost 5 bases, with 20 bases between them. This CDR3 spans 16 amino acids.

This chain connects TRBV7-6 to TRBJ2-7; no definite D call. The CDR3 has 15 residues. V lost 2 bases and J lost 4, with 15 bases in between. The V gene's germline CDR1 is SGHVS and CDR2 FNYEAQ. The CDR3 sequence is CASSLNPDGIYEQYF. The CDR3 DNA reads TGTGCCAGCAGCTTAAACCCCGACGGAATTTACGAGCAGTACTTC.

The rearrangement links TRBV28 to TRBJ2-7; possibly TRBD2 for D (6 bases). The V gene's germline CDR1 is MDHEN and CDR2 SYDVKM. V was cut by 2 bases and J by 7 bases, with 15 bases left in between. The CDR3 spans 14 residues. The CDR3 sequence: CASSLNGRTGEQYF. The CDR3 DNA reads TGTGCCAGCAGTTTAAACGGGAGAACTGGAGAGCAGTACTTC.

The genes are TRBV6-6 and TRBJ1-5; TRBD1 agrees at 7 bases. This CDR3 is 15 amino acids long. With 6 bases clipped from V and 2 bases from J, the junction kept 7 bases outside the gene matches. The V gene's germline CDR1 is MNHNY and CDR2 SVGAGI (reference sequence). In DNA, the CDR3 is TGTGCCAGCAGCGACAGGGAGTATCGCAATCAGCCCCAGCATTTT. It encodes CASSDREYRNQPQHF.

The chain employs TRBV11-3 and TRBJ1-1; no definite D call. V lost 3 bases and J 2 bases, leaving 7 bases between the germline ends. The CDR3 is 13 residues long. CDR1 and CDR2 from the germline V gene are SGHNT and YENEEA. The CDR3 here is CASSFHGNTEAFF. CDR3 nucleotides: TGTGCCAGCAGCTTTCACGGAAACACTGAAGCTTTCTTT.

The chain has TRBV5-6 and TRBJ2-2, with TRBD2 matching over 7 bases. The CDR3 covers 15 residues. The J segment lost 4 bases and the V segment lost 3 bases, leaving 6 bases of the junction unmatched. Germline V gene lookup returns CDR1 SGHDT and CDR2 YYEEEE. The CDR3 DNA sequence: TGTGCCAGCAGCTGGGAGGGAGCGGGCACCGGGGAGCTGTTTTTT. The encoded protein is CASSWEGAGTGELFF.

This clone was recorded a few times. The rearrangement links TRBV11-2 to TRBJ2-1; 10 nucleotides align to TRBD2. Unmatched junction bases numbered 12, after V lost 6 bases and J lost 4 bases. Germline CDR1 is SGHAT and CDR2 is FQNNGV. The length of the CDR3 is 17 residues. The CDR3 loop is CASRHFLAGEEYNEQFF. The CDR3 DNA reads as TGTGCCAGCAGACACTTTCTAGCGGGAGAAGAGTACAATGAGCAGTTCTTC.